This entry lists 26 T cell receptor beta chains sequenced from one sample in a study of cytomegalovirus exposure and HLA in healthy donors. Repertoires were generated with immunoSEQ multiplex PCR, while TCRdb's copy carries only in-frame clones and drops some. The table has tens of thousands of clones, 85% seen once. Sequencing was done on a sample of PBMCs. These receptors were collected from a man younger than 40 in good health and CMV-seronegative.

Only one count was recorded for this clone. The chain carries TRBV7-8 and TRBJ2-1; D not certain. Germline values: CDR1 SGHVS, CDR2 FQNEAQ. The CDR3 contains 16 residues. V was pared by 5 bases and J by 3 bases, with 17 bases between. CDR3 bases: TGTGCCAGCAGCCCGAGTTTGGGCCCTCTCTACAATGAGCAGTTCTTC. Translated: CASSPSLGPLYNEQFF.

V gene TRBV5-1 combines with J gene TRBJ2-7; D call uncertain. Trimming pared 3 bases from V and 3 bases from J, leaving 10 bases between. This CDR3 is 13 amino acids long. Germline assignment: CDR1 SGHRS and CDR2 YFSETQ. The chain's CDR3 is CASSSSRDYEQYF. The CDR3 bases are TGCGCCAGCAGCTCGAGCCGCGACTACGAGCAGTACTTC.

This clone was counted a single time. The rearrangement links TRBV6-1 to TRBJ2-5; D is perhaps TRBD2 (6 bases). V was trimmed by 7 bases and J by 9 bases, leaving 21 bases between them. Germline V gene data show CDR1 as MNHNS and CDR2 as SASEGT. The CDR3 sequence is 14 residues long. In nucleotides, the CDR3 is TGTGCCAGCAAGGACCCTGGGGAGGTTAGGGCCCAGTACTTC. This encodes CASKDPGEVRAQYF.

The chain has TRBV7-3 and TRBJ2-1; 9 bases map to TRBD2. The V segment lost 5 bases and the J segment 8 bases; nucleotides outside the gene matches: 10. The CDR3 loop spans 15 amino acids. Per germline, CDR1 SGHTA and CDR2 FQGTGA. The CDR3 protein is CASSPGRGGAYEQFF. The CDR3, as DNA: TGTGCCAGCAGCCCCGGACGCGGGGGGGCGTATGAGCAGTTCTTC.

This CDR3 reads CASSTGQGDGYTF. The DNA for the CDR3 is TGTGCCAGCAGTACAGGACAGGGGGATGGCTACACCTTC. This chain uses TRBV28 with TRBJ1-2; 10 bases line up with TRBD1. CDR1 is MDHEN and CDR2 is SYDVKM in the germline V gene. The CDR3 extends over 13 amino acids. V was clipped by 5 bases and J by 6 bases; unmatched bases: 3.

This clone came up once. The CDR3 loop reads CSIPGGTGGSVRNTEAFF. As DNA, the CDR3 is TGCTCTATCCCCGGCGGGACAGGGGGCTCGGTCCGTAACACTGAAGCTTTCTTT. The rearrangement uses TRBV29-1 and TRBJ1-1; 12 bases match TRBD1. The CDR3 has 18 amino acids. Germline CDR1 and CDR2: SQVTM and ANQGSEA.

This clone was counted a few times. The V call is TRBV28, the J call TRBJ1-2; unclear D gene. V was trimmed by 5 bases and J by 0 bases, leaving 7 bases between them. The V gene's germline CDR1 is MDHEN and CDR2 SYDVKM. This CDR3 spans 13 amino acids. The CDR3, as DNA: TGTGCCAGCAGTGCGGGAGCTAACTATGGCTACACCTTC. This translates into CASSAGANYGYTF.

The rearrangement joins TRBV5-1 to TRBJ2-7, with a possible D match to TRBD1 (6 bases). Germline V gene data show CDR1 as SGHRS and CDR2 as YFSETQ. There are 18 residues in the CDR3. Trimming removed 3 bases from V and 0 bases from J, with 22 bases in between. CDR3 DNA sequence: TGCGCCAGCAGCTCAAACTATTACAGGGAACGACACTCCTACGAGCAGTACTTC. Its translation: CASSSNYYRERHSYEQYF.

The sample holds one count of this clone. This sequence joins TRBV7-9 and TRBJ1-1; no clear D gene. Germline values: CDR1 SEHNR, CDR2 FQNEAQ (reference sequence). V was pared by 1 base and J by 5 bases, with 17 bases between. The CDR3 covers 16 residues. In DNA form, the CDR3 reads TGTGCCAGCAGCTTAGGAGGATTGGGGAGATGGACTGAAGCTTTCTTT. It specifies CASSLGGLGRWTEAFF.

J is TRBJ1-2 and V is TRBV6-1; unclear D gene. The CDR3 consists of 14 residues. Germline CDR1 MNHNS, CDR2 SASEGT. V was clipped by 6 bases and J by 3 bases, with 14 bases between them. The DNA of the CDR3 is TGTGCCAGCAGCCCAAATGGCAGGCACTATGGCTACACCTTC. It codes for CASSPNGRHYGYTF.

CDR3 in DNA: TGTGCCAGCAGTGATACCCCACTCTATGGCTACACCTTC. This sequence encodes CASSDTPLYGYTF. This chain connects TRBV6-1 to TRBJ1-2; D ambiguous. This CDR3 spans 13 amino acids. Germline CDR1 is MNHNS and CDR2 is SASEGT. V was pared by 3 bases and J by 4 bases, with 9 bases between.

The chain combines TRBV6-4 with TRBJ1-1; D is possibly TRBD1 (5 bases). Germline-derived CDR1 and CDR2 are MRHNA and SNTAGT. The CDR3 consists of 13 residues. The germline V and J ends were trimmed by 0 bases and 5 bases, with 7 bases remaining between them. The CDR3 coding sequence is TGTGCCAGCAGTGACTCCCAGGGTACTGAAGCTTTCTTT. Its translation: CASSDSQGTEAFF.

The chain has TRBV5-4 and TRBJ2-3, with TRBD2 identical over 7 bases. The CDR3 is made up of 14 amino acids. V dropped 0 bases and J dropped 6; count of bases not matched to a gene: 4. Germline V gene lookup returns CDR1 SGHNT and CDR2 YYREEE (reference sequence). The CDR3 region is CASSLGGGEDTQYF. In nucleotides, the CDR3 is TGTGCCAGCAGCTTGGGGGGGGGAGAGGATACGCAGTATTTT.

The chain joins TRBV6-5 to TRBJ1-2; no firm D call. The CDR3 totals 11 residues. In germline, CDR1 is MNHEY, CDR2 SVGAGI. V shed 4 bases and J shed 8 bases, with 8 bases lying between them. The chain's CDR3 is CASSSRGGYTF. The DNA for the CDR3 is TGTGCCAGCAGTTCCCGAGGAGGCTACACCTTC.

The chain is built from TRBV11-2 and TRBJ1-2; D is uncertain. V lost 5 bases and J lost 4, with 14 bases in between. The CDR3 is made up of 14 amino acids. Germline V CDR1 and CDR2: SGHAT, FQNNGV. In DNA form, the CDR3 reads TGTGCCAGCAGCCCTCAGGAAAAAGGCTATGGCTACACCTTC. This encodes CASSPQEKGYGYTF.

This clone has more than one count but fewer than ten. CDR3 loop: CASSLAWGTDGYTF. The CDR3 coding sequence is TGTGCCAGCAGCTTGGCTTGGGGGACTGATGGCTACACCTTC. V is TRBV5-4 and J is TRBJ1-2, with a possible D match to TRBD1 (5 bases). The V gene's germline CDR1 is SGHNT and CDR2 YYREEE (reference sequence). The CDR3 length is 14 residues. V lost 0 bases and J lost 6, with 12 bases in between.

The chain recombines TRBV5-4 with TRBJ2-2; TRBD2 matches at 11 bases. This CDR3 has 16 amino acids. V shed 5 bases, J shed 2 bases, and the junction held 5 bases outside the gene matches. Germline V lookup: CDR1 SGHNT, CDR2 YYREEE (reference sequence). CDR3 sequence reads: CASSSLAGGNTGELFF. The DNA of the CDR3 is TGTGCCAGCAGTTCCCTAGCGGGAGGCAACACCGGGGAGCTGTTTTTT.

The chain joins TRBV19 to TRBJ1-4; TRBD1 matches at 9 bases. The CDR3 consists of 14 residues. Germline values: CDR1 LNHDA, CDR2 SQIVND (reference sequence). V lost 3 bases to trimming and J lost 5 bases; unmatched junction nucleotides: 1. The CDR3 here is CASSIGTGNEKLFF. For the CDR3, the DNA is TGTGCCAGTAGTATCGGGACAGGGAATGAAAAACTGTTTTTT.

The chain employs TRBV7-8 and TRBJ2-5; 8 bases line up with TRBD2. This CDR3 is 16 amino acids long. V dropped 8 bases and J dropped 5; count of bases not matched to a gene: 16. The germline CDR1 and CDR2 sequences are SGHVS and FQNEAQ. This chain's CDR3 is CASGKGGLAGFETQYF. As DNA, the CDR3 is TGTGCCAGCGGAAAGGGGGGTCTAGCGGGCTTTGAGACCCAGTACTTC.

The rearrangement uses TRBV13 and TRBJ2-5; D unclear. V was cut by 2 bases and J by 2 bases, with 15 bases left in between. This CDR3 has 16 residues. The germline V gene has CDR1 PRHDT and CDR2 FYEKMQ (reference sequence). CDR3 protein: CASSLFRLGRQETQYF. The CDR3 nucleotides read TGTGCCAGCAGCTTATTCCGTCTGGGCAGACAAGAGACCCAGTACTTC. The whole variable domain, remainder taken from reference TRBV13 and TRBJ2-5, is AAGVIQSPRHLIKEKRETATLKCYPIPRHDTVYWYQQGPGQDPQFLISFYEKMQSDKGSIPDRFSAQQFSDYHSELNMSSLELGDSALYFCASSLFRLGRQETQYFGPGTRLLVL.

The CDR3 region is CASSLGLDRDHEKLFF. CDR3 coding DNA: TGTGCCAGCAGTCTGGGCCTGGACAGGGATCATGAAAAACTGTTTTTT. This chain uses TRBV27 with TRBJ1-4; 8 bases are shared with TRBD1. V lost 5 bases, J lost 6 bases, and 11 bases stayed unmatched. Looked up from germline, CDR1 is MNHEY and CDR2 is SMNVEV (reference sequence). The CDR3 is 16 amino acids.

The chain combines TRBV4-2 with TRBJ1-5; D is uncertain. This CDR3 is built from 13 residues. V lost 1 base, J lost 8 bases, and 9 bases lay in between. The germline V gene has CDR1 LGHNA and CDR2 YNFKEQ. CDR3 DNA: TGTGCCAGCAGCCAAGGTATCCAGGAGCCCCAGCATTTT. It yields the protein CASSQGIQEPQHF.

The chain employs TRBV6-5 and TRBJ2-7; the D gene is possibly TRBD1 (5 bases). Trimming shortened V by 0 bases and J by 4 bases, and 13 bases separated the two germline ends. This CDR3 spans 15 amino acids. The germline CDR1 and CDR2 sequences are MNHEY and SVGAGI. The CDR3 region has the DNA TGTGCCAGCAGTTACTCGAGACAGATCATTTACGAGCAGTACTTC. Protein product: CASSYSRQIIYEQYF.

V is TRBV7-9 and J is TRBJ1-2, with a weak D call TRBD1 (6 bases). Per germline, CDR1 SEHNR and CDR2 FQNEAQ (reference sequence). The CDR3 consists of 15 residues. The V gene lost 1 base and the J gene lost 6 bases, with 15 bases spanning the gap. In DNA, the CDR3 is TGTGCCAGCAGCTTAGGGGGGCATGTGAGCCATGGCTACACCTTC. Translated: CASSLGGHVSHGYTF.

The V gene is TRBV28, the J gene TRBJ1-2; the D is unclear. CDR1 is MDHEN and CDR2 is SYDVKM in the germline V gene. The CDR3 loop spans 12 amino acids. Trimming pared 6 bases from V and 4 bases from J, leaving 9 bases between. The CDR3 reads CASSPLGYGYTF. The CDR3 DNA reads TGTGCCAGCAGCCCACTAGGCTATGGCTACACCTTC.

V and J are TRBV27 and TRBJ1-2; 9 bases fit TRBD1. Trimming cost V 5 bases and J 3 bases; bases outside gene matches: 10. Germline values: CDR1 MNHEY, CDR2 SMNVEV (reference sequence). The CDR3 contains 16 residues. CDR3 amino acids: CASSHSGQGIHYGYTF. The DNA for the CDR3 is TGTGCCAGCAGTCACTCAGGACAGGGGATCCACTATGGCTACACCTTC.